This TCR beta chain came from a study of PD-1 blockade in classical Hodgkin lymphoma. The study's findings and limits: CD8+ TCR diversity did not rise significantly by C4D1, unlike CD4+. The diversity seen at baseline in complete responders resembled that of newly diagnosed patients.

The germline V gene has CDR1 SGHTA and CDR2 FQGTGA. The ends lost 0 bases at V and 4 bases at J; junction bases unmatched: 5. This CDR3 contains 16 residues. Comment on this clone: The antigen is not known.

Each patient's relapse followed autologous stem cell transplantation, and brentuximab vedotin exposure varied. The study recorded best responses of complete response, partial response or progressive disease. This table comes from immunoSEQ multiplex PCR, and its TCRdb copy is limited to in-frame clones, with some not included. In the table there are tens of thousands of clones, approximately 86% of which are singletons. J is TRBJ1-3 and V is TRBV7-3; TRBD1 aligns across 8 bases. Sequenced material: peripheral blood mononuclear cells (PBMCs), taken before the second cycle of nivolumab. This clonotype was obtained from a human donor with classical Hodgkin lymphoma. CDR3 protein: CASSLTRTGCGNTIYF. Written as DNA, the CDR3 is TGTGCCAGCAGCTTAACACGGACAGGGTGCGGAAACACCATATATTTT.